This TCR beta chain was recorded in a study of shared clonotypes between healthy human individuals. Notes on the study in general: Donors were few, which limited the genetic and exposure-history diversity represented.

For sorted subsets, approximately 180 ng DNA per replicate equaled 30,000 or so T cell genomes. Here immunoSEQ multiplex PCR was the method, and the copy in TCRdb shows in-frame clones only, minus some. The profile shows about 1.4 million clones, roughly 96% of them singletons. In the case of this clone: Its antigen is unidentified. Other DNA sequences in the same sample also yield this CDR3.

In germline, CDR1 is SGHDN, CDR2 FVKESK. Trimming took off 1 base at V and 7 bases at J, with 4 bases between the two ends. This CDR3 region has 11 residues. This sequence originates from a man between 25 and 39 years old in good health. The chain joins TRBV14 to TRBJ1-1; the D is unclear. The sample taken for sequencing was naive CD4+ T cells sorted from blood. As for subset: CD45RA+ positively selected. The CDR3 DNA reads TGTGCCAGCAGCCAAGTAGGTGAAGCTTTCTTT. This gives the protein CASSQVGEAFF.